This TCR beta chain originates from a study of blood T cell repertoires in COVID-19. Study information: The cDNA or gDNA used as material had been derived from T cells, B-cell-depleted T cells, or PBMCs.

As originally analysed: Amplification with reference gene primers provided the estimates of nucleated cell counts. The repertoire was sequenced with immunoSEQ multiplex PCR; TCRdb's copy has only in-frame clones and lacks some. V and J calls and clone size come straight from that table; D and trimming were deduced from the DNA. The sample contains a few hundred thousand clones, around 84% of which appear only once. V lost 6 bases and J 3 bases, leaving 11 bases between the germline ends. Germline loops: CDR1 KGHSH, CDR2 LQKENI. This CDR3 is 13 amino acids long. Recruitment covered about two dozen US areas and drew participants whose ages spanned roughly 18 to 89 years.

V is TRBV18 and J is TRBJ1-1, with D tentatively TRBD1 (6 bases). This receptor was identified in a woman aged 45 to 65 who had recovered from COVID-19. The specimen was PBMCs or T cells enriched from blood (not recorded which). CDR3 DNA: TGTGCCAGCTCGATATCAGGGGACACTGAAGCTTTCTTT. Its translation: CASSISGDTEAFF.